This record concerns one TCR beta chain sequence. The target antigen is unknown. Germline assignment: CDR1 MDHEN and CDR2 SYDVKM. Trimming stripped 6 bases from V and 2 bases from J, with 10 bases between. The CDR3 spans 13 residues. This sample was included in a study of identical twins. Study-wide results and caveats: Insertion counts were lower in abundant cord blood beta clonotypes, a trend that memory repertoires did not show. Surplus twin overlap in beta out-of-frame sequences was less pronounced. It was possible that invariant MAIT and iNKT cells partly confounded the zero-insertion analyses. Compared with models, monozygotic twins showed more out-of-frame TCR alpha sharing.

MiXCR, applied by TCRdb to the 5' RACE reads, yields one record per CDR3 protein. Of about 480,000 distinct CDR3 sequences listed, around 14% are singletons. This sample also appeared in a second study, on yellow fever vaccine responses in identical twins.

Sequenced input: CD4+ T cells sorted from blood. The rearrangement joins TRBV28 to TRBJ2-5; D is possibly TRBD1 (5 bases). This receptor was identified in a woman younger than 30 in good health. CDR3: CASRSRAQETQYF. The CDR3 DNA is TGTGCCAGCAGATCCAGGGCACAAGAGACCCAGTACTTC.